This entry features one TCR beta chain sequence. This record comes from a study of blood T cell repertoires in COVID-19. For the study at large: Some COVID-19 samples were acute and others convalescent; all came from the United States, Italy and Spain. T cells, B-cell-depleted T cells, or PBMCs provided the cDNA or gDNA that served as material.

In the authors' methods: Cell counts per sample came from amplifying reference gene primers. Repertoires were generated with immunoSEQ multiplex PCR, while TCRdb's copy carries only in-frame clones and drops some. V and J calls and clone size come straight from that table; D and trimming were deduced from the DNA. Here the sample spans around 200,000 clones, about four fifths being singletons. The CDR3 runs to 13 residues. With 5 bases removed from V and 5 bases from J, the gap between germline ends came to 9 bases. CDR1 is KGHDR and CDR2 is SFDVKD in the germline V gene. This clonotype was obtained from a man aged 50 or older with active or convalescent COVID-19. Sample: peripheral blood. The chain uses TRBV24-1 and TRBJ1-5; unclear D gene. CDR3 sequence: CATSAEGYQPQHF. CDR3 DNA sequence: TGTGCCACCAGTGCGGAGGGCTATCAGCCCCAGCATTTT.